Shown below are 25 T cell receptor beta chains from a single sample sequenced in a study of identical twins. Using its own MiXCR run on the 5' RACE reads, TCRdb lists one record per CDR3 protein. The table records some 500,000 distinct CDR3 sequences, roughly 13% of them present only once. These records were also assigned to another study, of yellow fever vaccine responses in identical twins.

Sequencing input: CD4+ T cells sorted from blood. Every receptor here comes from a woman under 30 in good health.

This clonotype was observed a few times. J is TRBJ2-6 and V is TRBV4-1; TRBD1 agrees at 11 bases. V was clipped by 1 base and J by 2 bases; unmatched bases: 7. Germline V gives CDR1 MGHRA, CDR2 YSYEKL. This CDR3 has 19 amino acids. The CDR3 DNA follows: TGCGCCAGCAGCCAAGCTGGACAGGGGGCTAGGGCTGGGGCCAACGTCCTGACTTTC. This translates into CASSQAGQGARAGANVLTF.

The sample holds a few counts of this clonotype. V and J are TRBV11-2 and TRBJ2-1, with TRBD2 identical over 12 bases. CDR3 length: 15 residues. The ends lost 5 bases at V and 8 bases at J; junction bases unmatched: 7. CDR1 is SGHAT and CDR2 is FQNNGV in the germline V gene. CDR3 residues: CASSQTSGSFYEQFF. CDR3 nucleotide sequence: TGTGCCAGCAGCCAGACTAGCGGGAGTTTCTATGAGCAGTTCTTC.

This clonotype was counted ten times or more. CDR3 in amino acids: CSVVLRQGNYGYTF. In DNA form, the CDR3 reads TGCAGCGTTGTCCTGAGACAGGGGAACTATGGCTACACCTTC. V and J are TRBV29-1 and TRBJ1-2, with 8 bases identical to TRBD1. The trim removed 4 bases at V and 2 bases at J, leaving 6 bases unmatched. Per the germline V gene, CDR1 is SQVTM and CDR2 is ANQGSEA. The CDR3 runs 14 residues.

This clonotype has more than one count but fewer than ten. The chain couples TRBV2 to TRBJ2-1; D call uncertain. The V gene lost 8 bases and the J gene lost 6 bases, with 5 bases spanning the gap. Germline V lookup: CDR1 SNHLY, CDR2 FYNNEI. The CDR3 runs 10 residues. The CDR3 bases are TGTGCCAGCGGGTTCAATGAGCAGTTCTTC. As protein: CASGFNEQFF.

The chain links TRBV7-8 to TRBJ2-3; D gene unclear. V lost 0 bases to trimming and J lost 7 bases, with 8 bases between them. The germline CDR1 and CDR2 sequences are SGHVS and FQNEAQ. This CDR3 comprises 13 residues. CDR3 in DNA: TGTGCCAGCAGCTTAGCTCCACAGAATACGCAGTATTTT. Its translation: CASSLAPQNTQYF.

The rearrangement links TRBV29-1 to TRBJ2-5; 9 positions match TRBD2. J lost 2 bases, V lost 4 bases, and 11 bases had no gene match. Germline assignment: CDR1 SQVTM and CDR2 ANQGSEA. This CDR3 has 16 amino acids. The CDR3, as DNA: TGCAGCGTTGTCTCTAGCGCGGGGGGGGCTCAAGAGACCCAGTACTTC. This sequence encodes CSVVSSAGGAQETQYF.

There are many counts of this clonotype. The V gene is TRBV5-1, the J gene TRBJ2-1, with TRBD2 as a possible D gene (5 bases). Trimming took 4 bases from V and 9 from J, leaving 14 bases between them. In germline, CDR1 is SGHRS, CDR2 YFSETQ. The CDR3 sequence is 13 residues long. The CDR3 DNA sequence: TGCGCCAGCAGCCCTGGACTGCGAGGTGAGCAGTTCTTC. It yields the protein CASSPGLRGEQFF.

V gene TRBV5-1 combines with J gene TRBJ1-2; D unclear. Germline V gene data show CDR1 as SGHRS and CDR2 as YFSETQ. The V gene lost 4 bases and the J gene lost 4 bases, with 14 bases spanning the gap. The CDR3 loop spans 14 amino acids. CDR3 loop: CASSPLDGRYGYTF. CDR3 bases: TGCGCCAGCAGCCCCCTGGACGGCCGCTATGGCTACACCTTC.

In DNA, the CDR3 is TGCGCCAGCAGCCCGACCCAGGGGGCCTACACAGATACGCAGTATTTT. Its translation: CASSPTQGAYTDTQYF. The chain combines TRBV5-1 with TRBJ2-3; TRBD1 aligns across 8 bases. The germline gives CDR1 SGHRS, CDR2 YFSETQ. The CDR3 contains 16 residues. After removal of 4 bases from V and 2 bases from J, the junction contained 9 bases not matched to a gene.

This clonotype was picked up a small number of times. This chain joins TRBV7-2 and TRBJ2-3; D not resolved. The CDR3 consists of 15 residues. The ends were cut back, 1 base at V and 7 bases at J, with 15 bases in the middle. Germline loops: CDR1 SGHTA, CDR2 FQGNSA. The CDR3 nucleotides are TGTGCCAGCAGCTTAGTAGGTGTAGGGATTAATACGCAGTATTTT. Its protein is CASSLVGVGINTQYF.

As DNA, the CDR3 is TGTGCCAGCAGCTTAGCGGTTTCGAATGGTCTGAACATTCAGTACTTC. Its protein product is CASSLAVSNGLNIQYF. The chain links TRBV7-2 to TRBJ2-4; no firm D call. V gave up 0 bases and J gave up 7 bases, with 16 bases separating them. CDR1 and CDR2 (germline): SGHTA, FQGNSA. CDR3 length: 16 amino acids.

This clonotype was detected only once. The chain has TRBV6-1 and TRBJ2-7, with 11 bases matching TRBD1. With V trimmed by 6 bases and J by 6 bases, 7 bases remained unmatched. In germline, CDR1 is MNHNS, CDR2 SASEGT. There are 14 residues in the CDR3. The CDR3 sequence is CASRGTGTGGEQYF. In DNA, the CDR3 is TGTGCCAGCAGGGGTACCGGGACAGGGGGCGAGCAGTACTTC.

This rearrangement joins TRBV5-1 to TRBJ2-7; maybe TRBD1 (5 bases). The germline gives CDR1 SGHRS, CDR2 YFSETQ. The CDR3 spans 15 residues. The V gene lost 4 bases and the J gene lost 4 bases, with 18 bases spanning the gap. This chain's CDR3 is CASSPGLQGPYEQYF. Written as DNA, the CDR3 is TGCGCCAGCAGCCCAGGCTTGCAGGGTCCATACGAGCAGTACTTC.

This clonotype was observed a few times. CDR3 DNA sequence: TGCGCCAGCAGCCTAACTAGCGGGGGGTACCAAGAGACCCAGTACTTC. This codes for CASSLTSGGYQETQYF. This sequence joins TRBV5-1 and TRBJ2-5; 12 bases map to TRBD2. Germline CDR1 is SGHRS and CDR2 is YFSETQ. The CDR3 is 16 amino acids. The J segment lost 0 bases and the V segment lost 4 bases, leaving 4 bases of the junction unmatched.

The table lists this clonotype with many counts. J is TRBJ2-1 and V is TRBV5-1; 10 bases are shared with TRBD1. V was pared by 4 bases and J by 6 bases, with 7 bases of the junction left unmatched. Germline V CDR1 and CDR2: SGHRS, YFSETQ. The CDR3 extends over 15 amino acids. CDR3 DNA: TGCGCCAGCAGCGACGGGACAGGGGTAACCAATGAGCAGTTCTTC. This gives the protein CASSDGTGVTNEQFF.

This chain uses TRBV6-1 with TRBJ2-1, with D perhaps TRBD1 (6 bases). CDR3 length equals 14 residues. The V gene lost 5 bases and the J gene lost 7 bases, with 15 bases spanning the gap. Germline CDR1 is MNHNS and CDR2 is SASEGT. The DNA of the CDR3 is TGTGCCAGCAGTCGGGACACCCGCGGGAATGAGCAGTTCTTC. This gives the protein CASSRDTRGNEQFF.

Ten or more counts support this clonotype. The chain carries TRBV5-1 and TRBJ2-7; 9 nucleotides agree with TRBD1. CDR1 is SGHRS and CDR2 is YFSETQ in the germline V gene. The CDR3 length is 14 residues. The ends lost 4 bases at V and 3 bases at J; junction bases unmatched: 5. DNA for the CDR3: TGCGCCAGCAGCGCTACAGGGGGCTACTACGAGCAGTACTTC. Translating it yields CASSATGGYYEQYF. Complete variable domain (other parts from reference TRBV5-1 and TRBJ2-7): KAGVTQTPRYLIKTRGQQVTLSCSPISGHRSVSWYQQTPGQGLQFLFEYFSETQRNKGNFPGRFSGRQFSNSRSEMNVSTLELGDSALYLCASSATGGYYEQYFGPGTRLTVT.

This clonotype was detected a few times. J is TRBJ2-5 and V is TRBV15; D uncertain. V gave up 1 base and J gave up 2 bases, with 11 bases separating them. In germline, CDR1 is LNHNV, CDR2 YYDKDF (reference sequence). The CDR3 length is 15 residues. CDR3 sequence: CATSRAVGRQETQYF. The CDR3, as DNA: TGTGCCACCAGCAGAGCCGTCGGTCGGCAAGAGACCCAGTACTTC.

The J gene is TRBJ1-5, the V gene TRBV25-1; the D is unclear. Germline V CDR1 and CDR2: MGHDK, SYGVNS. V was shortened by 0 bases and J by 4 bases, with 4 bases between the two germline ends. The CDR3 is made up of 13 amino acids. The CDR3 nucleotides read TGTGCCAGCAGTGAATACGGGAATCAGCCCCAGCATTTT. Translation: CASSEYGNQPQHF.

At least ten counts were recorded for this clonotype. CDR3 sequence (DNA): TGTGCCAGCAGCTTGGGACTAGCGGGAGACGAGCAGTACTTC. Protein sequence: CASSLGLAGDEQYF. This rearrangement joins TRBV7-2 to TRBJ2-7, with 14 bases aligning to TRBD2. Germline V gives CDR1 SGHTA, CDR2 FQGNSA. This CDR3 comprises 14 residues. With 3 bases clipped from V and 5 bases from J, the junction kept 0 bases outside the gene matches.

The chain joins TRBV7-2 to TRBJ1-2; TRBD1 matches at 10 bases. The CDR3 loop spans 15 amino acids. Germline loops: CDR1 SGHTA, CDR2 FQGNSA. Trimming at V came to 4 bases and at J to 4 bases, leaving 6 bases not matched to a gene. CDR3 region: CASSSGQGSGYGYTF. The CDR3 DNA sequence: TGTGCCAGCAGCTCGGGACAGGGGAGTGGCTATGGCTACACCTTC. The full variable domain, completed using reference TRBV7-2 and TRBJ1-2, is GAGVSQSPSNKVTEKGKDVELRCDPISGHTALYWYRQSLGQGLEFLIYFQGNSAPDKSGLPSDRFSAERTGGSVSTLTIQRTQQEDSAVYLCASSSGQGSGYGYTFGSGTRLTVV.

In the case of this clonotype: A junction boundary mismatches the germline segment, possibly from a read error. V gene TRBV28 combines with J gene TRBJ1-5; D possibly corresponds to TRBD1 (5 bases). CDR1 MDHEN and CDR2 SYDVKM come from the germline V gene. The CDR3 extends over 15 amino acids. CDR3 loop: CASTLGAGGNQPQHF. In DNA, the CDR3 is TGTGCCAGCACTTTAGGGGCGGGAGGCAATCAGCCCCAGCATTTT. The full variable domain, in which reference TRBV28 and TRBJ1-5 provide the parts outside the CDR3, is DVKVTQSSRYLVKRTGEKVFLECVQDMDHENMFWYRQDPGLGLRLIYFSYDVKMKEKGDIPEGYSVSREKKERFSLILESASTNQTSMYLCASTLGAGGNQPQHFGDGTRLSIL.

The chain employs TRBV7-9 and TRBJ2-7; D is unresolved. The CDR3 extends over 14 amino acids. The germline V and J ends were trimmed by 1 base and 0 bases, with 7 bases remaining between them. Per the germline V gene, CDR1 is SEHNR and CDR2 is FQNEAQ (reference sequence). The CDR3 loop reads CASSLDGYSYEQYF. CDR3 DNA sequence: TGTGCCAGCAGCTTAGACGGATACTCCTACGAGCAGTACTTC.

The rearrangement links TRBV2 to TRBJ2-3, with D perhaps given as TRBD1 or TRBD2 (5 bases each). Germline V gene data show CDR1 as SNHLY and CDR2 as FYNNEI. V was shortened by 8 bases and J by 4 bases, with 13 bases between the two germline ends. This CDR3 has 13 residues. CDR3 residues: CASGTGVSDTQYF. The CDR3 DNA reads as TGTGCCAGCGGGACCGGGGTATCAGATACGCAGTATTTT.

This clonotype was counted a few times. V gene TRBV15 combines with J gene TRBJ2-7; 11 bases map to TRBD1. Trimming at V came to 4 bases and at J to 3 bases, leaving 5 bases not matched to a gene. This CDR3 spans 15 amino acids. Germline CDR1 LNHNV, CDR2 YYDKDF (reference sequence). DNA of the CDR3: TGTGCCACCAGCATCAAAGGGACAGGGGGCTACGAGCAGTACTTC. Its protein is CATSIKGTGGYEQYF.